The clone carrying this T cell receptor (beta chain) was counted between two and nine times. Using immunoSEQ multiplex PCR, the repertoire was profiled, and TCRdb retains in-frame clones only, with some absent. The sample contains a few hundred thousand clones, approximately 86% of which appear only once. This sample is drawn from a study of blood T cell repertoires in COVID-19. With 1 base clipped from V and 5 bases from J, the junction kept 5 bases outside the gene matches. Per the germline V gene, CDR1 is LGHNA and CDR2 is YNFKEQ. This CDR3 is 15 amino acids long. Sequencing input: peripheral blood. The receptor was isolated from a man younger than 35 with active or convalescent COVID-19. The V call is TRBV4-2, the J call TRBJ2-3, with TRBD2 identical over 8 bases. DNA for the CDR3: TGTGCCAGCAGCCAAGGAGCGGGAGATTTAGATACGCAGTATTTT. Amino acid sequence: CASSQGAGDLDTQYF.